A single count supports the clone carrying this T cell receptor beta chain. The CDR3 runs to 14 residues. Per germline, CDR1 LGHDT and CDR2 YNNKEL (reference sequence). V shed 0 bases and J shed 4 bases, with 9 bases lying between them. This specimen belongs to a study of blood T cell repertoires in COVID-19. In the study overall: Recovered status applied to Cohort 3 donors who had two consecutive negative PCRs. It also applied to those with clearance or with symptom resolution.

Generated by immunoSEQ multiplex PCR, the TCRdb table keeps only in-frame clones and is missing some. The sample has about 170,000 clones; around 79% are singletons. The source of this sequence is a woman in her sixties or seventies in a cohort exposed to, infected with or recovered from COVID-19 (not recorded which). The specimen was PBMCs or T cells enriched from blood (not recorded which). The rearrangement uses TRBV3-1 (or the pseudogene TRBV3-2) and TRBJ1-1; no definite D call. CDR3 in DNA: TGTGCCAGCAGCCAAGATAACAGCCTCACTGAAGCTTTCTTT. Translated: CASSQDNSLTEAFF.